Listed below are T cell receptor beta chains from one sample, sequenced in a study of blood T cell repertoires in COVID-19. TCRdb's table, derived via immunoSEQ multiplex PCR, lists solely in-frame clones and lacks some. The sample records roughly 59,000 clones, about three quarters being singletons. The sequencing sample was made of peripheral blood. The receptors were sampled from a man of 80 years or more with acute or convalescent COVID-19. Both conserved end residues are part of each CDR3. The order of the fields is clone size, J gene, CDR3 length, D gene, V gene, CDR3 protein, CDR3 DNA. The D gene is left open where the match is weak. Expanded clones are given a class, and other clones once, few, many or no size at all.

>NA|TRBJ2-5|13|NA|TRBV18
CASSRGQQETQYF
TGTGCCAGCTCACGGGGCCAGCAAGAGACCCAGTACTTC
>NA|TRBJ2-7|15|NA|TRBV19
CASSIGRASSYEQYF
TGTGCCAGTAGTATAGGGCGGGCGTCTTCCTACGAGCAGTACTTC
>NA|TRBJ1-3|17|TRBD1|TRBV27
CASSKDRGHNSGNTIYF
TGTGCCAGCAGCAAGGACAGGGGACACAACTCTGGAAACACCATATATTTT
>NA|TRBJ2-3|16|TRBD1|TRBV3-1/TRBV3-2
CASSLDRGQPTDTQYF
TGTGCCAGCAGCCTGGACAGGGGACAACCTACAGATACGCAGTATTTT
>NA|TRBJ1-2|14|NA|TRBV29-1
CSVDRNPREYGYTF
TGCAGCGTTGACCGGAATCCCCGGGAGTATGGCTACACCTTC
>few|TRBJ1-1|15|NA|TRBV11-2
CASTTRGLRGTEAFF
TGTGCCAGCACCACGAGGGGACTCCGGGGCACTGAAGCTTTCTTT
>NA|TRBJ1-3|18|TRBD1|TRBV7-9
CASTPSGTDLSSGNTIYF
TGTGCCAGCACACCATCAGGGACAGACCTCTCATCCGGAAACACCATATATTTT
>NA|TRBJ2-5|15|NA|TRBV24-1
CATSPPSVEGETQYF
TGTGCCACCAGTCCACCCAGTGTTGAGGGAGAGACCCAGTACTTC
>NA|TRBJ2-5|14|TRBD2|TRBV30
CAWSPGGQAETQYF
TGTGCCTGGAGTCCGGGAGGGCAGGCAGAGACCCAGTACTTC
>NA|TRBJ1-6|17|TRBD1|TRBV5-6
CASSWRRDSSDNSPLHF
TGTGCCAGCAGCTGGCGCCGGGACAGCTCCGATAATTCACCCCTCCACTTT
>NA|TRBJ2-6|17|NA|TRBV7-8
CASSLAEGAGGANVLTF
TGTGCCAGCAGCTTAGCGGAGGGGGCAGGCGGGGCCAACGTCCTGACTTTC
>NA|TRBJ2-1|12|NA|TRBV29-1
CSVEGVGVGQFF
TGCAGCGTTGAAGGAGTGGGAGTCGGGCAGTTCTTC
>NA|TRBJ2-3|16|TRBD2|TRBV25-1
CASSFLREVSTDTQYF
TGTGCCAGCAGTTTCTTGCGGGAGGTGTCAACAGATACGCAGTATTTT
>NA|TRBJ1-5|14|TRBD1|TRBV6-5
CASCFGTGVQPQHF
TGTGCCAGCTGTTTTGGGACAGGGGTTCAGCCCCAGCATTTT
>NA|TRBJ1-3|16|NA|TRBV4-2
CASSQDRGMDGNTIYF
TGTGCCAGCAGCCAAGATAGGGGTATGGATGGAAACACCATATATTTT
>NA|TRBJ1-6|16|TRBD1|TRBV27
CASTQTGTGAHSPLHF
TGTGCCAGCACCCAAACCGGGACAGGGGCGCATTCACCCCTCCACTTT
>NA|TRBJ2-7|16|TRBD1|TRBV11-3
CASSLERGQGSYEQYF
TGTGCCAGCAGCTTAGAACGCGGACAGGGCTCCTACGAGCAGTACTTC
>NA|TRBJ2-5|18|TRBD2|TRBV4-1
CASSQETLFAGGYETQYF
TGCGCCAGCAGCCAAGAAACCTTATTTGCGGGGGGGTATGAGACCCAGTACTTC
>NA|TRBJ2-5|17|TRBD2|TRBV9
CASSVGPSSGRSETQYF
TGTGCCAGCAGCGTAGGCCCGTCTAGCGGGAGGTCGGAGACCCAGTACTTC
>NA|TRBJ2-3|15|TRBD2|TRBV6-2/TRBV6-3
CASSYTSGGRDTQYF
TGTGCCAGCAGTTACACTAGCGGGGGAAGAGATACGCAGTATTTT
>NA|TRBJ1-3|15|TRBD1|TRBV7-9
CASSLVTGSGNTIYF
TGTGCCAGCAGCTTAGTGACAGGGTCTGGAAACACCATATATTTT
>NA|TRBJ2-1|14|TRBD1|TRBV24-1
CATVGTALGDEQFF
TGTGCCACGGTGGGGACAGCCCTAGGCGATGAGCAGTTCTTC
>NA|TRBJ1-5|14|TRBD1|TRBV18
CASSGTASNQPQHF
TGTGCCAGCTCCGGGACAGCCAGCAATCAGCCCCAGCATTTT
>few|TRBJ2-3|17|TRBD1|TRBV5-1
CASSLAVYRGLTDTQYF
TGCGCCAGCAGCTTGGCCGTCTACAGGGGGCTGACAGATACGCAGTATTTT
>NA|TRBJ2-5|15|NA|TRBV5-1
CASSPVVSSVETQYF
TGCGCCAGCAGCCCTGTGGTTAGCTCCGTGGAGACCCAGTACTTC
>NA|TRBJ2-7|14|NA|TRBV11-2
CASSLVGGSYEQYF
TGTGCCAGCAGCTTAGTAGGCGGCTCCTACGAGCAGTACTTC
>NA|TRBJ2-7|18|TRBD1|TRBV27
CASSNRGEVGRRPYEQYF
TGTGCCAGCAGTAACAGGGGGGAGGTCGGGCGGAGACCCTACGAGCAGTACTTC
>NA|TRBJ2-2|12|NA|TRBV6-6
CASLENTGELFF
TGTGCCAGTCTAGAGAACACCGGGGAGCTGTTTTTT
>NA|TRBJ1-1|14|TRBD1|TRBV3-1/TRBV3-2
CASSPGTGGVGAFF
TGTGCCAGCAGTCCCGGGACAGGGGGCGTCGGAGCTTTCTTT
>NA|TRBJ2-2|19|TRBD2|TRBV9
CASSVGGFAGGWNTGELFF
TGTGCCAGCAGCGTCGGAGGTTTTGCGGGGGGGTGGAACACCGGGGAGCTGTTTTTT
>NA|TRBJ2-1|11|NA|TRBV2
CASVTVLEQFF
TGTGCCAGCGTAACGGTCCTCGAGCAGTTCTTC
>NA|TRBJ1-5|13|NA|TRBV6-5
CASRDSLSQPQHF
TGTGCCAGCAGAGACAGCCTTAGTCAGCCCCAGCATTTT
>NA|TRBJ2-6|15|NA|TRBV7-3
CASSRRVSGANVLTF
TGTGCCAGCAGCCGGAGGGTGTCTGGGGCCAACGTCCTGACTTTC
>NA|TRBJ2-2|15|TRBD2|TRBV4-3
CASSQFSGRAGELFF
TGCGCCAGCAGCCAGTTTAGCGGGAGGGCCGGGGAGCTGTTTTTT
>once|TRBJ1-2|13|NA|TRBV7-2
CASSLVGGDGYTF
TGTGCCAGCAGCTTAGTTGGAGGGGATGGCTACACCTTC
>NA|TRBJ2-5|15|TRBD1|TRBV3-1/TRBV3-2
CASSHRTGGGETQYF
TGTGCCAGCAGCCACAGGACAGGGGGTGGAGAGACCCAGTACTTC
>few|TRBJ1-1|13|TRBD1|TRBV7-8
CASSSRTGLGAFF
TGTGCCAGCAGCTCACGGACAGGCCTGGGAGCTTTCTTT
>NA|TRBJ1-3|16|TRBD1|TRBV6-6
CASSYSGQSSGNTIYF
TGTGCCAGCAGTTACTCGGGACAGAGCTCTGGAAACACCATATATTTT
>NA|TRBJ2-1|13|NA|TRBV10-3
CAIFSGSYNEQFF
TGTGCCATCTTTTCGGGCTCCTACAATGAGCAGTTCTTC
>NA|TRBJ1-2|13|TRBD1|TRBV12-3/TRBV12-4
CASISDRGYLYTF
TGTGCCAGCATCTCCGACAGGGGATATCTCTACACCTTC